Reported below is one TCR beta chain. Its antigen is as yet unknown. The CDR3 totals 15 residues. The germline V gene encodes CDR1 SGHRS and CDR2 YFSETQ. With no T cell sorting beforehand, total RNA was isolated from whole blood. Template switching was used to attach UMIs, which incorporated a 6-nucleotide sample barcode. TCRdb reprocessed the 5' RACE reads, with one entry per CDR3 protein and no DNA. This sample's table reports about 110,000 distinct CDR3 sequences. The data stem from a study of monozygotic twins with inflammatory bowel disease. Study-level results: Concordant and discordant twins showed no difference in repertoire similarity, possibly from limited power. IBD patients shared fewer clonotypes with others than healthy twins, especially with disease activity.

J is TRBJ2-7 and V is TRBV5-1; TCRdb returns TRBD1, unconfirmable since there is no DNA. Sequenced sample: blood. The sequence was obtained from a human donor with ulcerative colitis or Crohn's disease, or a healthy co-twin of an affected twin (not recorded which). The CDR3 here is CASSGDSGVGVEQYF.